This T cell receptor (beta chain) was captured in a study of technical replicates of blood from several donors. Generated by immunoSEQ multiplex PCR, the TCRdb table keeps only in-frame clones and is missing some. The sample includes about 79,000 clones, 75% to 95% of them seen just once. The CDR3 has 15 residues. The V gene end was trimmed by 0 bases and the J gene end by 10 bases; junction bases not matched to a gene: 9. In germline, CDR1 is SSHAT, CDR2 FNYEAQ (reference sequence). The material sequenced was T cells isolated from PBMCs. The TCR sequence derives from a human donor in good health. Some clones in this sample may be carry-over from other donors' samples. This chain uses TRBV7-7 with TRBJ2-1; 7 nucleotides match TRBD2. Here the CDR3 reads CASSLAASGSREQFF. The DNA of the CDR3 is TGTGCCAGCAGCTTAGCGGCTAGCGGCTCGAGAGAGCAGTTCTTC. Based on the CDR3 plus reference TRBV7-7 and TRBJ2-1, the full variable domain is GAGVSQSPRYKVTKRGQDVTLRCDPISSHATLYWYQQALGQGPEFLTYFNYEAQPDKSGLPSDRFSAERPEGSISTLTIQRTEQRDSAMYRCASSLAASGSREQFFGPGTRLTVL.